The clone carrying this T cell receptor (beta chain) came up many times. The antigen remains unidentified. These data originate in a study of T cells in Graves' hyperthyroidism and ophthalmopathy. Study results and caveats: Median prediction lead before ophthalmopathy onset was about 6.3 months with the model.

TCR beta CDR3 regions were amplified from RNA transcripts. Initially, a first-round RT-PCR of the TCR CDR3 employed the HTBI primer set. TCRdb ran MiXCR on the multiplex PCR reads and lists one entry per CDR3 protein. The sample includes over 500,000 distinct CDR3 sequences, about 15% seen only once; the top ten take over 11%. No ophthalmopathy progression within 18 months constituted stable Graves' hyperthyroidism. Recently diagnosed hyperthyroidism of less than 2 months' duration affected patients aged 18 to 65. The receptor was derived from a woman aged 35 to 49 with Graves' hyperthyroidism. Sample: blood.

This CDR3 reads CSARRGIGTGELFF. The CDR3 DNA reads TGCAGTGCTAGAAGAGGGATCGGCACCGGGGAGCTGTTTTTT. The rearrangement joins TRBV20-1 to TRBJ2-2; D is perhaps TRBD2 (5 bases). Trimming removed 2 bases from V and 4 bases from J, with 11 bases in between. This CDR3 has 14 residues. CDR1 is DFQATT and CDR2 is SNEGSKA in the germline V gene (reference sequence).